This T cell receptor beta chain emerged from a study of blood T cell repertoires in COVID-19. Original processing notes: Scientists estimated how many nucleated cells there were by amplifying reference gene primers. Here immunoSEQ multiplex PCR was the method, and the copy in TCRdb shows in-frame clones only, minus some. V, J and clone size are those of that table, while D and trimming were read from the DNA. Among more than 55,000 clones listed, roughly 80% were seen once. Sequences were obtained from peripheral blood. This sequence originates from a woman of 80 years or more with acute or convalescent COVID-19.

The DNA for the CDR3 is TGTGCCAGCAGCACAGAGGGACAGGCCGAGACCCAGTACTTC. The encoded protein is CASSTEGQAETQYF. The chain couples TRBV11-2 to TRBJ2-5, with 8 nucleotides matching TRBD1. J gave up 5 bases and V 5 bases, and 7 bases lay outside the gene matches. Germline CDR1 reads SGHAT; CDR2 reads FQNNGV. The CDR3 runs to 14 residues.